The clone carrying this T cell receptor (beta chain) was detected many times. The source of the sample is a study of prognosis after radiotherapy for stage I lung cancer. Amplicons of TCR beta CDR3 were generated from genomic DNA by two-round multiplex PCR. Amplification in first-round PCR relied on primers specific to each TRBV and TRBJ gene. TCRdb re-derived calls from the multiplex PCR reads in MiXCR, one entry per CDR3 protein. This sample has roughly 38,000 distinct CDR3 sequences, with about 24% found just once. Trimming took 1 base from V and 5 from J, leaving 23 bases between them. This CDR3 comprises 18 residues. From germline, CDR1 is SGHTA and CDR2 FQGNSA.

Sequences were derived from PBMCs, sampled before or after stereotactic body radiation therapy (not recorded which). The source is a donor over 45 with non-small cell lung cancer. The chain combines TRBV7-2 with TRBJ1-2; D gene ambiguous. CDR3 sequence: CASSLGSGMGIGRYGYTF. The CDR3 coding sequence is TGTGCCAGCAGCTTAGGATCGGGGATGGGGATCGGACGATATGGCTACACCTTC. Supplemented by reference TRBV7-2 and TRBJ1-2, the full variable domain reads GAGVSQSPSNKVTEKGKDVELRCDPISGHTALYWYRQSLGQGLEFLIYFQGNSAPDKSGLPSDRFSAERTGGSVSTLTIQRTQQEDSAVYLCASSLGSGMGIGRYGYTFGSGTRLTVV.